Listed below are T cell receptor beta chains from one sample, sequenced in a study of vaccination and CD4 T cells after COVID-19. TCRdb recomputed calls from the PCR reads with MiXCR, one row per CDR3 protein. This table holds more than 15,000 distinct CDR3 sequences, approximately 40% found once. These receptors lack a known antigen. The source material was CD4+ T cells from blood, cultured in vitro, sampled before SARS-CoV-2 vaccination. These receptors were taken from a human donor who received a COVID-19 vaccine. Both conserved end residues are part of each CDR3. D genes are given only for firm matches. Size is stated for part of the rows, as once, few or many counts, or as a class when the clone is expanded.

clone size	V gene	D gene	J gene	CDR3 protein	CDR3 DNA
NA	TRBV2	TRBD2	TRBJ2-2	CASKGTTHTGELFF	TGTGCCAGCAAGGGGACTACACACACCGGGGAGCTGTTTTTT
few	TRBV2	TRBD1	TRBJ1-2	CASRHGTGFGYTF	TGTGCCAGCCGGCATGGGACAGGGTTTGGCTACACCTTC
few	TRBV6-1	NA	TRBJ1-2	CASRPPDGRTGIYGYTF	TGTGCCAGCAGGCCGCCGGACGGCCGCACCGGAATCTATGGCTACACCTTC
NA	TRBV18	TRBD1	TRBJ1-2	CASSPRGQDNYGYTF	TGTGCCAGCTCACCCCGGGGACAGGATAACTATGGCTACACCTTC
NA	TRBV6-1	NA	TRBJ1-2	CASNRRDNYGYTF	TGTGCCAGCAATAGACGGGATAACTATGGCTACACCTTC
NA	TRBV28	NA	TRBJ1-1	CASNGVAEAFF	TGTGCCAGCAATGGGGTGGCTGAAGCTTTCTTT
few	TRBV7-9	TRBD1	TRBJ1-3	CASSFGGQGVGNTIYF	TGTGCCAGCAGCTTCGGGGGACAGGGCGTCGGAAACACCATATATTTT
once	TRBV18	TRBD1	TRBJ2-1	CASSPPRTGHNEQFF	TGTGCCAGCTCACCACCGCGGACAGGGCACAATGAGCAGTTCTTC
once	TRBV20-1	NA	TRBJ1-2	CSARTRETYGYTF	TGCAGTGCTAGAACCAGGGAGACCTATGGCTACACCTTC
NA	TRBV20-1	TRBD1	TRBJ1-2	CSARRQGVGNYGYTF	TGCAGTGCTAGGAGACAGGGGGTAGGGAACTATGGCTACACCTTC
NA	TRBV5-4	NA	TRBJ2-3	CASSLGRVSSTDTQYF	TGTGCCAGCAGCTTGGGACGGGTGAGCAGCACAGATACGCAGTATTTT
NA	TRBV5-1	TRBD2	TRBJ2-1	CASSLKRDRRLAGYRSFF	TGCGCCAGCAGCCTAAAGAGGGACAGACGACTAGCGGGGTACAGATCGTTCTTC
NA	TRBV28	TRBD1	TRBJ2-3	CASSSRQGHTDTQYF	TGTGCCAGCAGTTCCCGACAGGGTCACACAGATACGCAGTATTTT
NA	TRBV11-3	NA	TRBJ2-1	CASSLVAYEQFF	TGTGCCAGCAGCTTAGTCGCCTATGAGCAGTTCTTC
few	TRBV7-2	TRBD2	TRBJ2-3	CASSLGTSGGVRGDTQYF	TGTGCCAGCAGCTTAGGAACTAGCGGGGGGGTCAGGGGAGATACGCAGTATTTT
NA	TRBV5-1	NA	TRBJ1-1	CASSVGGNTEAFF	TGCGCCAGCAGCGTAGGGGGGAACACTGAAGCTTTCTTT
NA	TRBV6-7	TRBD1	TRBJ2-3	CASSYSAGGNTQYF	TGTGCCAGCAGTTACTCGGCAGGGGGAAATACGCAGTATTTT
NA	TRBV7-9	NA	TRBJ1-2	CASSLDGSPAYGYTF	TGTGCCAGCAGCTTAGACGGGTCCCCCGCTTATGGCTACACCTTC
NA	TRBV6-2/TRBV6-3	NA	TRBJ2-5	CASREGGALGETQYF	TGTGCCAGTCGAGAGGGGGGGGCGCTGGGGGAGACCCAGTACTTC
NA	TRBV30	NA	TRBJ2-5	CAWSVRRGETQYF	TGTGCCTGGAGTGTACGGAGGGGGGAGACCCAGTACTTC
once	TRBV6-4	NA	TRBJ2-7	CASSDNGGEQYF	TGTGCCAGCAGTGATAATGGAGGGGAGCAGTACTTC
NA	TRBV24-1	TRBD1	TRBJ2-5	CATSDPGQYQETQYF	TGTGCCACCAGTGATCCGGGACAGTACCAAGAGACCCAGTACTTC
few	TRBV20-1	TRBD2	TRBJ2-3	CSARSRLAGGRTDTQYF	TGCAGTGCTAGATCCCGACTAGCGGGGGGACGCACAGATACGCAGTATTTT
NA	TRBV5-1	TRBD1	TRBJ2-3	CASSSSGQSTDTQYF	TGCGCCAGCAGCTCGTCGGGACAGAGCACAGATACGCAGTATTTT
NA	TRBV7-2	NA	TRBJ2-5	CASSKGLGETQYF	TGTGCCAGCAGTAAGGGTCTCGGAGAGACCCAGTACTTC
NA	TRBV5-5	NA	TRBJ2-1	CASSSRNEQFF	TGTGCCAGCAGCTCGCGGAATGAGCAGTTCTTC
few	TRBV25-1	TRBD1	TRBJ1-6	CASSAGTGRGYSPLHF	TGTGCCAGCAGTGCTGGGACAGGGAGGGGATATTCACCCCTCCACTTT
once	TRBV10-1	NA	TRBJ2-1	CASSEFRDEQFF	TGCGCCAGCAGTGAATTTCGGGATGAGCAGTTCTTC
few	TRBV2	TRBD1	TRBJ1-2	CASSGTTGAGGYTF	TGTGCCAGCAGTGGGACGACAGGGGCGGGAGGCTACACCTTC
once	TRBV7-8	TRBD2	TRBJ2-6	CASSLSRLAGVSGANVLTF	TGTGCCAGCAGCTTAAGTCGGCTAGCGGGAGTTTCTGGGGCCAACGTCCTGACTTTC
NA	TRBV10-3	NA	TRBJ1-2	CAISVYGYTF	TGTGCCATCAGTGTGTATGGCTACACCTTC
few	TRBV6-1	TRBD2	TRBJ2-1	CASSDGLADHDEQFF	TGTGCCAGCAGTGATGGGCTAGCGGACCACGATGAGCAGTTCTTC
few	TRBV2	NA	TRBJ2-2	CASSPLDTNTGELFF	TGTGCCAGCAGTCCCCTAGATACGAACACCGGGGAGCTGTTTTTT
NA	TRBV11-3	TRBD2	TRBJ2-5	CASSARTSGATGTQYF	TGTGCCAGCAGCGCACGGACTAGCGGGGCCACAGGGACCCAGTACTTC
NA	TRBV19	NA	TRBJ1-4	CASHRSGVANEKLFF	TGTGCCAGCCACCGTTCAGGGGTTGCTAATGAAAAACTGTTTTTT